One T cell receptor (beta chain) is described in this entry. The data are from a study of blood T cell repertoires in COVID-19. Background on the study: T cells, B-cell-depleted T cells, or PBMCs provided the cDNA or gDNA that served as material.

In the study's own analysis: Researchers report that nucleated cell counts were estimated from reference gene primer amplification. The table came from immunoSEQ multiplex PCR; TCRdb's copy has only in-frame clones and leaves some out. The V and J calls and clone size come from that table; D and trimming were worked out from the DNA. This table holds about 330,000 clones, roughly 88% found once. The sample consisted of peripheral blood. The sequence derives from a woman in her forties or fifties with acute or convalescent COVID-19.

CDR3 sequence (DNA): TGTGCCGCCACCCCGACACCTGGCGCCTATAATTCACCCCTCCACTTT. Protein sequence: CAATPTPGAYNSPLHF. The V call is TRBV28, the J call TRBJ1-6; D unclear. Germline values: CDR1 MDHEN, CDR2 SYDVKM. V was trimmed by 11 bases and J by 2 bases, leaving 19 bases between them. The CDR3 runs to 16 residues.